The 32 T cell receptor beta chains below were found in one sample sequenced in a study of blood T cell repertoires in COVID-19. Clones were sequenced by immunoSEQ multiplex PCR, and TCRdb holds only the in-frame ones, with some missing. The sample has about 35,000 clones, around 88% seen once; the top ten hold roughly 6.3%. Source material: peripheral blood. These receptors were obtained from a human donor in a cohort sampled during active COVID-19.

The gene calls are TRBV9 and TRBJ2-1, with 7 bases fitting TRBD1. In germline, CDR1 is SGDLS, CDR2 YYNGEE. The V segment lost 2 bases and the J segment 6 bases; nucleotides outside the gene matches: 8. This CDR3 has 15 residues. The CDR3 loop reads CASSVLSRQGNEQFF. The DNA for the CDR3 is TGTGCCAGCAGCGTCCTTTCCCGACAGGGCAATGAGCAGTTCTTC.

The chain carries TRBV4-1 and TRBJ1-3; tentative D call: TRBD1 (5 bases). The CDR3 runs to 15 residues. V dropped 4 bases and J dropped 0 bases, with 10 bases sitting between them. The V gene's germline CDR1 is MGHRA and CDR2 YSYEKL. The CDR3 here is CASSPGPLSGNTIYF. The CDR3 bases are TGCGCCAGCAGCCCAGGGCCCCTCTCTGGAAACACCATATATTTT.

This clone was seen only once. This chain connects TRBV3-1 (or the pseudogene TRBV3-2) to TRBJ1-3; the D is unclear. V shed 0 bases and J shed 4 bases, with 7 bases lying between them. The CDR3 spans 14 residues. Germline V gene lookup returns CDR1 LGHDT and CDR2 YNNKEL (reference sequence). CDR3 loop: CASSQEIRGNTIYF. The CDR3, as DNA: TGTGCCAGCAGCCAAGAAATCAGGGGAAACACCATATATTTT.

The genes are TRBV19 and TRBJ2-6; 7 bases are shared with TRBD1. After removal of 6 bases from V and 0 bases from J, the junction contained 5 bases not matched to a gene. In germline, CDR1 is LNHDA, CDR2 SQIVND (reference sequence). The CDR3 loop spans 16 amino acids. CDR3 nucleotide sequence: TGTGCCAGTAGGAGGGGGCTGGGCTCTGGGGCCAACGTCCTGACTTTC. Translation gives CASRRGLGSGANVLTF.

The chain recombines TRBV11-2 with TRBJ2-4; 7 bases fit TRBD2. This CDR3 is built from 16 residues. V lost 5 bases and J lost 4; bases outside the gene matches: 11. Per the germline V gene, CDR1 is SGHAT and CDR2 is FQNNGV. CDR3: CASSPSVQRGKNIQYF. In nucleotides, the CDR3 is TGTGCCAGCAGCCCTAGTGTCCAGCGGGGTAAAAACATTCAGTACTTC.

As concerns this clone: Other DNA sequences in the same sample also yield this CDR3. The rearrangement links TRBV5-8 to TRBJ2-7; the D is unclear. Germline values: CDR1 SGHTS, CDR2 YDEGEE. CDR3 length: 13 amino acids. Trimming left V 0 bases short and J 4 bases short, with 8 bases between. This CDR3 is CASSLVAVYEQYF. The CDR3 bases are TGTGCCAGCAGCTTGGTTGCGGTTTACGAGCAGTACTTC.

This chain joins TRBV27 and TRBJ2-3; TRBD2 matches at 13 bases. V trimming: 4 bases; J trimming: 14 bases; junction bases outside the gene matches: 15. The CDR3 has 16 amino acids. In germline, CDR1 is MNHEY, CDR2 SMNVEV (reference sequence). In DNA form, the CDR3 reads TGTGCCAGCAGTTCCGGACTAGCGGGGGCCCCGGGCCATCGGTATTTT. Translating gives CASSSGLAGAPGHRYF.

The gene calls are TRBV5-1 and TRBJ2-5, with a possible D match to TRBD2 (6 bases). The CDR3 is 14 residues long. CDR1 SGHRS and CDR2 YFSETQ come from the germline V gene. Trimming left V 3 bases short and J 5 bases short, with 14 bases between. CDR3 protein: CASSSQGRGETQYF. The CDR3 bases are TGCGCCAGCAGCTCACAAGGCCGGGGGGAGACCCAGTACTTC.

Remarks on this clone: The DNA is left out, because the CDR3 cannot be placed on it with certainty; the CDR3 is given as TCRdb lists it. The chain recombines TRBV5-1 with TRBJ2-3; the table's D call, TRBD2, has no DNA check behind it. Both ends counted, the CDR3 spans 17 residues. The germline CDR1 and CDR2 sequences are SGHRS and YFSETQ. The CDR3 protein is CASSPTVFGSGTDTQYF.

The V and J genes are TRBV27 and TRBJ2-7; 7 nucleotides align to TRBD2. In germline, CDR1 is MNHEY, CDR2 SMNVEV (reference sequence). The ends lost 4 bases at V and 0 bases at J; junction bases unmatched: 6. This CDR3 has 15 amino acids. This CDR3 is CASSWSASGSYEQYF. CDR3 coding DNA: TGTGCCAGCAGTTGGTCAGCTAGCGGCTCCTACGAGCAGTACTTC.

This chain links TRBV11-1 with TRBJ2-5; 10 bases match TRBD1. Germline V CDR1 and CDR2: SGHAT, FQDESV (reference sequence). There are 15 residues in the CDR3. Trimming removed 5 bases from V and 5 bases from J; junction bases left unmatched: 8. CDR3: CASSRGTGAWETQYF. The CDR3 DNA sequence: TGTGCCAGCAGCCGTGGGACAGGGGCATGGGAGACCCAGTACTTC.

The chain combines TRBV19 with TRBJ2-2; no firm D call. V was shortened by 2 bases and J by 2 bases, with 9 bases between the two germline ends. In germline, CDR1 is LNHDA, CDR2 SQIVND (reference sequence). This CDR3 contains 15 residues. This CDR3 is CASSISTENTGELFF. The CDR3 DNA follows: TGTGCCAGTAGTATATCCACAGAAAACACCGGGGAGCTGTTTTTT.

The chain recombines TRBV14 with TRBJ1-1, with 12 bases identical to TRBD1. This CDR3 has 16 amino acids. Looked up from germline, CDR1 is SGHDN and CDR2 is FVKESK. The ends lost 4 bases at V and 10 bases at J; junction bases unmatched: 13. The CDR3 is CASSPTGTGGKIGAFF. The CDR3 nucleotides read TGTGCCAGCAGCCCAACAGGGACAGGGGGCAAGATAGGAGCTTTCTTT. Full variable domain (rest looked up from reference TRBV14 and TRBJ1-1): EAGVTQFPSHSVIEKGQTVTLRCDPISGHDNLYWYRRVMGKEIKFLLHFVKESKQDESGMPNNRFLAERTGGTYSTLKVQPAELEDSGVYFCASSPTGTGGKIGAFFGQGTRLTVV.

The chain uses TRBV9 and TRBJ2-3; possible D gene TRBD2, 5 bases. The CDR3 length is 14 residues. Trimming removed 3 bases from V and 2 bases from J, with 10 bases in between. The germline V gene has CDR1 SGDLS and CDR2 YYNGEE. The CDR3: CASSAGVATDTQYF. CDR3 bases: TGTGCCAGCAGCGCCGGGGTGGCCACAGATACGCAGTATTTT. The full variable domain, with the rest looked up from reference TRBV9 and TRBJ2-3, is DSGVTQTPKHLITATGQRVTLRCSPRSGDLSVYWYQQSLDQGLQFLIQYYNGEERAKGNILERFSAQQFPDLHSELNLSSLELGDSALYFCASSAGVATDTQYFGPGTRLTVL.

The CDR3 loop reads CASSYVDNYEQYF. The DNA of the CDR3 is TGTGCCAGCAGTTACGTAGACAACTACGAGCAGTACTTC. V gene TRBV6-2 or TRBV6-3 combines with J gene TRBJ2-7; D is ambiguous. The ends were cut back, 2 bases at V and 3 bases at J, with 8 bases in the middle. The CDR3 has 13 residues. Germline V gives CDR1 MNHEY, CDR2 SVGEGT.

V is TRBV6-2 or TRBV6-3 and J is TRBJ2-1; weak D call: TRBD1 (6 bases). V lost 0 bases to trimming and J lost 10 bases, with 16 bases between them. Germline assignment: CDR1 MNHEY and CDR2 SVGEGT. The CDR3 runs to 15 residues. The CDR3 nucleotides read TGTGCCAGCAGTTACTCGGCACAGGGACCTCGGGAGCAGTTCTTC. Its protein product is CASSYSAQGPREQFF.

The table lists this clone with a few counts. This chain uses TRBV6-1 with TRBJ2-7, with TRBD2 matching 7 bases. Germline loops: CDR1 MNHNS, CDR2 SASEGT. The V gene end was trimmed by 0 bases and the J gene end by 3 bases; junction bases not matched to a gene: 5. The CDR3 length is 15 residues. CDR3: CASSEARGGVYEQYF. Here the CDR3 DNA reads TGTGCCAGCAGTGAAGCTCGCGGGGGAGTCTACGAGCAGTACTTC.

This clone was counted a single time. This chain connects TRBV4-2 to TRBJ2-7; D is possibly TRBD1 (6 bases). The length of the CDR3 is 14 residues. Germline V gene sequence: CDR1 LGHNA, CDR2 YNFKEQ. V lost 3 bases, J lost 7 bases, and 16 bases lay in between. The CDR3: CASSQRDRSGEQYF. The CDR3 nucleotides read TGTGCCAGCAGCCAGCGAGACAGGTCCGGTGAGCAGTACTTC.

The genes are TRBV6-2 or TRBV6-3 and TRBJ2-2; 8 bases align to TRBD1. The CDR3 covers 17 residues. Germline values: CDR1 MNHEY, CDR2 SVGEGT. The V gene end was trimmed by 4 bases and the J gene end by 5 bases; junction bases not matched to a gene: 12. CDR3 sequence: CASSSTSGQGTTGELFF. The CDR3 coding sequence is TGTGCCAGCAGTTCAACCTCTGGACAGGGCACGACCGGGGAGCTGTTTTTT.

The rearrangement uses TRBV24-1 and TRBJ1-2; no clear D gene. This CDR3 has 12 amino acids. V was shortened by 11 bases and J by 4 bases, with 13 bases between the two germline ends. Germline lookup yields CDR1 KGHDR and CDR2 SFDVKD. CDR3 sequence reads: CASLQAIYGYTF. The CDR3 bases are TGTGCCAGCCTCCAAGCGATCTATGGCTACACCTTC.

CDR3 loop: CASSPDRVGYTF. The CDR3, as DNA: TGCGCCAGCAGCCCCGACAGGGTCGGCTACACCTTC. The chain is built from TRBV5-1 and TRBJ1-2; 7 nucleotides line up with TRBD1. The CDR3 is made up of 12 amino acids. Trimming cost V 4 bases and J 8 bases; bases outside gene matches: 5. Germline V lookup: CDR1 SGHRS, CDR2 YFSETQ. Looking up the rest from reference TRBV5-1 and TRBJ1-2 gives the full variable domain: KAGVTQTPRYLIKTRGQQVTLSCSPISGHRSVSWYQQTPGQGLQFLFEYFSETQRNKGNFPGRFSGRQFSNSRSEMNVSTLELGDSALYLCASSPDRVGYTFGSGTRLTVV.

This clone was seen once. The chain is built from TRBV28 and TRBJ2-3; 8 bases map to TRBD1. Unmatched junction bases numbered 8, after V lost 5 bases and J lost 1 base. The CDR3 sequence is 16 residues long. Germline assignment: CDR1 MDHEN and CDR2 SYDVKM. The CDR3 reads CASSITGRGRTDTQYF. CDR3 DNA sequence: TGTGCCAGCAGTATAACCGGCAGGGGGCGCACAGATACGCAGTATTTT. Together with reference TRBV28 and TRBJ2-3, the CDR3 gives the full variable domain: DVKVTQSSRYLVKRTGEKVFLECVQDMDHENMFWYRQDPGLGLRLIYFSYDVKMKEKGDIPEGYSVSREKKERFSLILESASTNQTSMYLCASSITGRGRTDTQYFGPGTRLTVL.

This clone has more than one count but fewer than ten. The rearrangement uses TRBV7-9 and TRBJ2-3, with 11 bases aligning to TRBD1. CDR3 length equals 15 residues. V shed 4 bases and J 6 bases; nucleotides not matched to a gene: 6. From germline, CDR1 is SEHNR and CDR2 FQNEAQ (reference sequence). CDR3: CASSWGQGEMDTQYF. The CDR3 coding sequence is TGTGCCAGCAGCTGGGGACAGGGGGAAATGGATACGCAGTATTTT.

The J gene is TRBJ2-7, the V gene TRBV25-1; 14 nucleotides line up with TRBD2. The CDR3 contains 18 residues. The junction had 15 bases not matched to a gene; V was cut back by 1 base and J by 10 bases. CDR1 is MGHDK and CDR2 is SYGVNS in the germline V gene. The chain's CDR3 is CASSEFLRTSGRNPVQYF. CDR3 nucleotides: TGTGCCAGCAGTGAATTCCTGCGGACTAGCGGGAGGAATCCCGTTCAGTACTTC.

This rearrangement joins TRBV11-2 to TRBJ1-5; D is undetermined. CDR3 length: 13 residues. The V gene's germline CDR1 is SGHAT and CDR2 FQNNGV. Trimming took 5 bases from V and 4 from J, leaving 9 bases between them. CDR3 region: CASSPNINQPQHF. In nucleotides, the CDR3 is TGTGCCAGCAGCCCAAACATAAATCAGCCCCAGCATTTT. The full variable domain, in which reference TRBV11-2 and TRBJ1-5 provide the parts outside the CDR3, is EAGVAQSPRYKIIEKRQSVAFWCNPISGHATLYWYQQILGQGPKLLIQFQNNGVVDDSQLPKDRFSAERLKGVDSTLKIQPAKLEDSAVYLCASSPNINQPQHFGDGTRLSIL.

The V call is TRBV4-1, the J call TRBJ2-7; TRBD2 agrees at 9 bases. Trimming at V came to 3 bases and at J to 0 bases, leaving 12 bases not matched to a gene. The CDR3 spans 18 residues. Germline V CDR1 and CDR2: MGHRA, YSYEKL. The CDR3 DNA reads TGCGCCAGCAGCCATAAGGTCCAGGCGGGGGGGGCCTCCTACGAGCAGTACTTC. It encodes CASSHKVQAGGASYEQYF.

This chain links TRBV3-1 (or the pseudogene TRBV3-2) with TRBJ1-2, with D perhaps TRBD1 (5 bases). The CDR3 is 17 amino acids. Germline V gene data show CDR1 as LGHDT and CDR2 as YNNKEL (reference sequence). Trimming removed 4 bases at V and 5 bases at J, with 23 bases between. CDR3 sequence reads: CASSPKGGTAGHYGYTF. The CDR3 DNA reads as TGTGCCAGCAGCCCCAAGGGAGGGACGGCAGGCCATTATGGCTACACCTTC.

This clone was seen only once. The rearrangement uses TRBV19 and TRBJ2-3; 8 nucleotides align to TRBD1. There are 14 residues in the CDR3. V was pared by 10 bases and J by 0 bases, with 6 bases of the junction left unmatched. The germline CDR1 and CDR2 sequences are LNHDA and SQIVND (reference sequence). The CDR3 spells CATGQGESTDTQYF. The CDR3, as DNA: TGTGCCACCGGACAGGGAGAAAGCACAGATACGCAGTATTTT.

The chain combines TRBV6-2 or TRBV6-3 with TRBJ2-5, with 8 bases lining up with TRBD2. The germline gives CDR1 MNHEY, CDR2 SVGEGT. The trim removed 4 bases at V and 5 bases at J, leaving 12 bases unmatched. This CDR3 is built from 16 residues. The CDR3 is CASSSYGTSKRETQYF. For the CDR3, the DNA is TGTGCCAGCAGTTCATACGGGACTAGTAAAAGGGAGACCCAGTACTTC.

The chain joins TRBV9 to TRBJ2-1; 11 bases map to TRBD2. The germline CDR1 and CDR2 sequences are SGDLS and YYNGEE. The CDR3 runs 15 residues. The V and J ends lost 3 bases and 8 bases, in that order; junction bases with no gene match: 7. CDR3: CASSALAGGSYEQFF. CDR3 nucleotides: TGTGCCAGCAGCGCGCTAGCGGGAGGTTCGTATGAGCAGTTCTTC.

The chain carries TRBV5-1 and TRBJ2-5; TRBD2 aligns across 9 bases. Germline CDR1 and CDR2: SGHRS and YFSETQ. After removal of 0 bases from V and 1 base from J, the junction contained 4 bases not matched to a gene. This CDR3 is 16 amino acids long. The CDR3, as DNA: TGCGCCAGCAGCTTGGCCTTAGCGGGAGTCCAAGAGACCCAGTACTTC. It yields the protein CASSLALAGVQETQYF.

The chain has TRBV7-3 and TRBJ2-1, with a weak D call TRBD2 (6 bases). The CDR3 totals 15 residues. The germline V and J ends were trimmed by 3 bases and 5 bases, with 14 bases remaining between them. Germline V CDR1 and CDR2: SGHTA, FQGTGA. In DNA form, the CDR3 reads TGTGCCAGCAGCTTTCCCACAGCGGGCAACAATGAGCAGTTCTTC. Translated, it gives CASSFPTAGNNEQFF.